A single T cell receptor beta chain is shown here with its context. The target of this receptor is not known. No base-level quality is on record; no much larger clone is a single base apart. These data originate in a study of OX40 agonist ivuxolimab in advanced cancers. Turning to the overall study: The costimulatory receptor OX40 (CD134) was targeted by ivuxolimab, a fully human IgG2 agonistic monoclonal antibody. Among the roughly 50 dose-escalation patients, approximately 20 had hepatocellular carcinoma, 15 or so melanoma, 9 renal cell carcinoma and 9 head and neck cancer. Intravenous ivuxolimab was administered to patients every 2 weeks at six dose levels: 0.01, 0.1, 0.3, 1.5, 3 and 10 mg/kg. The point of sequencing TCRbeta in the periphery was to test whether ivuxolimab changed TCR sequence diversity and drove clonal T-cell expansion. Three dose-escalation patients achieved partial responses, one with hepatocellular carcinoma and two with cutaneous melanoma. A male proportion of almost 85% and a mean age of roughly 55 years, ranging from about 23 to 79, were recorded for the dose-escalation cohort. The paper reports the monotherapy dose-escalation portion (N ≈ 52 patients) of the phase I ivuxolimab trial. Patients were allowed to have had prior anti-PD-1, anti-PD-L1 or anti-CTLA-4 therapy, and approximately 43% of the dose-escalation patients had previously received checkpoint inhibitors.

To sequence the TCRbeta CDR3 region, genomic DNA was isolated from the sorted cells. The immunoSEQ Assay was used for sequencing of TCRbeta CDR3 regions. Entries here come from immuneACCESS through TCRdb and include only in-frame sequences with V and J called. Some clones fail to appear in such tables; in the studies checked, an unresolved V gene covers under half of the shortfall, and the cause of the remainder is unknown. Within this sample are 65,000 to 70,000 clones, with roughly 80% of them counted one time only. The ten biggest clones cover roughly 1.6% of the sample. Points the paper makes about the study in general: At doses of 0.1 to 3.0 mg/kg, clonal expansion of both CD4+ and CD8+ blood T cells was observed from baseline to week 6. In the 0.1-3.0 mg/kg groups, partial responders were among the patients with the lowest normalized peripheral clonal expansion, particularly in CD8+ T cells. Which antigens the clonally expanded peripheral T cells were specific for was not determined. Low levels of normalized T-cell clonal expansion were also seen in some patients who did not respond. After ivuxolimab, CD8+ T cells had more expanded clones than CD4+ T cells on average.

The trial excluded patients who had a history of autoimmune disease or who were on systemic immunosuppression. Peripheral blood for TCR sequencing was collected from all dose cohorts at baseline, on cycle 4 day 1, and on cycle 7 day 1. The samples were taken from a phase I, first-in-human, multicenter, open-label dose-escalation trial of ivuxolimab. Adults with locally advanced or metastatic melanoma, renal cell carcinoma, hepatocellular carcinoma or head and neck squamous cell carcinoma were enrolled in the trial. Before TCR sequencing, CD4+ T cells and CD8+ T cells from peripheral blood were sorted into separate populations. Source: CD4+ or CD8+ T cells sorted from blood, taken in a trial of the OX40 agonist ivuxolimab. The origin of this receptor is an adult with an advanced solid tumor such as melanoma, head and neck, liver or kidney cancer.

The CDR3 region: CASSLALSRIRGVNGYTF. The DNA sequence is as follows: TGCGCCAGCAGCTTGGCCCTATCAAGAATACGGGGAGTGAATGGCTACACCTTC. The receptor chain draws on TRBV5-1 and TRBJ1-2, with the D segment identity uncertain. The CDR3 holds 18 amino acids from the cysteine to the phenylalanine. Only the CDR3 region is kept as DNA, spanning 54 bases read in frame from base 1. V is shortened by 0 bases, J by 6 bases, and the region joining them spans 24 bases. Per the germline V gene, SGHRS is the CDR1 and YFSETQ is the CDR2.